This T cell receptor (beta chain) originates from a study of cytomegalovirus exposure and HLA in healthy donors. Study-level findings and limits: CMV serostatus was the only recorded immune exposure for donors. Some segments of the V type, notably TRBV6-2 and TRBV6-3, were excluded as indistinguishable.

The germline CDR1 and CDR2 sequences are LGHNA and YSLEER. Trimming pared 1 base from V and 2 bases from J, leaving 15 bases between. This CDR3 comprises 17 residues. As concerns this clone: The target antigen is unknown.

In the PCR, 60 Vbeta and 13 Jbeta primers were used. Some clones are missing from TCRdb's copy, which holds only in-frame ones; the method was immunoSEQ multiplex PCR. Here the sample table reports some 42,000 clones. This clonotype originated in a man younger than 45 in good health and CMV-seronegative. Specimen: PBMCs. This chain joins TRBV4-3 and TRBJ2-1; no reliable D call. For the CDR3, the DNA is TGCGCCAGCAGCCAAGTTTGGGCCCGTCAAGCCTACAATGAGCAGTTCTTC. Encoded protein: CASSQVWARQAYNEQFF.